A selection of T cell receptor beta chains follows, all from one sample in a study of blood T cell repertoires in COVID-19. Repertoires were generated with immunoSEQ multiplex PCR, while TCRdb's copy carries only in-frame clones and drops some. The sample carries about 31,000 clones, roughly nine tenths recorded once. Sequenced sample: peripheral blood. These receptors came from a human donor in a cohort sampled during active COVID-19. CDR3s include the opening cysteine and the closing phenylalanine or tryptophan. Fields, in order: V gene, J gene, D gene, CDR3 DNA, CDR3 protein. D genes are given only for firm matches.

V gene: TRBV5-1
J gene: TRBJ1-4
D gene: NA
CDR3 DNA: TGCGCCAGCAGCCCCAGTGTGGGAGGGGCAGGTGAAAAACTGTTTTTT
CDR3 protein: CASSPSVGGAGEKLFF

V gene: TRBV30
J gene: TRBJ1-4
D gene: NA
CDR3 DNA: TGTGCCTGGAGTGTAACCCCTCTAGACGAAAAACTGTTTTTT
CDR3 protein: CAWSVTPLDEKLFF

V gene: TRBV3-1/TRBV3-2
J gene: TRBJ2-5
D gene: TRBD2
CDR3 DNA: TGTGCCAGCAGCCTCAGCGGGGGTGGAGAGACCCAGTACTTC
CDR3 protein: CASSLSGGGETQYF

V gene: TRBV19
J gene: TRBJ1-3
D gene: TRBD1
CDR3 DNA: TGTGCCAGTAGTAGGGTCAGGGGGACTGGAAACACCATATATTTT
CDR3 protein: CASSRVRGTGNTIYF

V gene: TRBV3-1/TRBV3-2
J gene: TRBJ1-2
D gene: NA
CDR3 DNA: TGTGCCAGCAGCCAAGGGACAGCTGGCTACACCTTC
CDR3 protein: CASSQGTAGYTF

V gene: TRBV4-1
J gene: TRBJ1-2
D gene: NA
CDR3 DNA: TGCGCCAGCAGCCAAGATACCGGCAGACAACCGAATGGCTACACCTTC
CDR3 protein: CASSQDTGRQPNGYTF

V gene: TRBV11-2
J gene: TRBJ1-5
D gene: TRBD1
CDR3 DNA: TGTGCCAGCAGCTTGGGACAGGGGGGGCAGCCCCAGCATTTT
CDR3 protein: CASSLGQGGQPQHF

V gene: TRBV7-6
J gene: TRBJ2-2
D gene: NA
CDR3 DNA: TGTGCCAGCAGCTTTGGCCATGGGGAGCTGTTTTTT
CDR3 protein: CASSFGHGELFF

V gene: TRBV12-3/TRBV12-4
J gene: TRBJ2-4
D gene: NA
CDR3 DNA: TGTGCCAGCAGTTTAATAGACATTCAGTACTTC
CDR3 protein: CASSLIDIQYF

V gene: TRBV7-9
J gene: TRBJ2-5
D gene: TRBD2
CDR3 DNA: TGTGCCAGCAGCCCTTTGCGGGGGGGACAAGAGACCCAGTACTTC
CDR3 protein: CASSPLRGGQETQYF

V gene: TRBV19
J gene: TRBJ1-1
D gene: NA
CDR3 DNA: TGTGCCAGTAAGATGGCGGGGACGACTGAAGCTTTCTTT
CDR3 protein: CASKMAGTTEAFF

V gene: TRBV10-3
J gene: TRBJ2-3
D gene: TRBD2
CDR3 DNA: TGTGCCTCACGGGAGGGGTCTTCGAGCACAGATACGCAGTATTTT
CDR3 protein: CASREGSSSTDTQYF